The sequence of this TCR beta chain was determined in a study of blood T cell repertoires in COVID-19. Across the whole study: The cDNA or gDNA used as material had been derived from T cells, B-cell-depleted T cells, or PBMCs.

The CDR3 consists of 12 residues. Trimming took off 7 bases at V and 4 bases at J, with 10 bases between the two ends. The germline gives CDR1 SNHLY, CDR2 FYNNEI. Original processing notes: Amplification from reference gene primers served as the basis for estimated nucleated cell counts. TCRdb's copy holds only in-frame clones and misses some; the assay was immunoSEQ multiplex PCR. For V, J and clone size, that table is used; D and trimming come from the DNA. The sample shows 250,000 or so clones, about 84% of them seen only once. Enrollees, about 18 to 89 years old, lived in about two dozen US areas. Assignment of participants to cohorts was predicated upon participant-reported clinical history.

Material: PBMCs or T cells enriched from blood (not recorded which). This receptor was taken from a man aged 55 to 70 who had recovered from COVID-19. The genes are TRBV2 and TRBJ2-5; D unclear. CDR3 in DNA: TGTGCCAGCAAACAGTCAGGAGAGACCCAGTACTTC. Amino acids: CASKQSGETQYF.